This TCR beta chain was observed in a study of blood T cells in healthy people across ages. As for the study in general: For every two T cells, template switching captured about one barcoded beta molecule. Study findings and constraints: Estimated diversity that came from one million T cells was considered an underestimate. CMV status of donors was not determined, possibly confounding expanded clonotype changes.

The CDR3 length is 13 residues. CDR1 and CDR2 (germline): DFQATT, SNEGSKA (reference sequence). Germline trimming cut 5 bases from V and 6 bases from J; bases unmatched to any gene: 2. A second roughly 6 to 12 cycle PCR used barcoded and J-beta primers. Every sample gave at least 2.5 million paired-end reads containing CDR3. TCRdb re-analysed the 5' RACE reads in MiXCR, keeping a single row per CDR3 protein. In the table there are hundreds of thousands of distinct CDR3 sequences, just over 55% of which are singletons. This clonotype was seen once. Antigen unknown. The sequenced sample consisted of blood. The clonotype comes from a man aged 35 to 55 in good health. The chain links TRBV20-1 to TRBJ2-1; 12 bases fit TRBD2. CDR3 nucleotide sequence: TGCAGTGCTCCTAGCGGGAGGGCCAATGAGCAGTTCTTC. Protein: CSAPSGRANEQFF.